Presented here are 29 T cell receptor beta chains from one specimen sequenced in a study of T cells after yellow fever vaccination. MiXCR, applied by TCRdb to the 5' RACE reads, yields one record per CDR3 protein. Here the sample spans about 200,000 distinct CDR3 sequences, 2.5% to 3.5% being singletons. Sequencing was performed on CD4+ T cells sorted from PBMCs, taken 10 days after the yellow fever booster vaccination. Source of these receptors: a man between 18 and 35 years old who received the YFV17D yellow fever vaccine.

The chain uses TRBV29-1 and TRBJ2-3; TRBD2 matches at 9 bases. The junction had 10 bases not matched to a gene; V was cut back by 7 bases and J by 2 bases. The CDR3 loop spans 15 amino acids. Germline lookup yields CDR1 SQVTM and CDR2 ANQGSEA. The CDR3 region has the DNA TGCAGCGCACCTAGCGGGGCGACTACCACAGATACGCAGTATTTT. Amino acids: CSAPSGATTTDTQYF.

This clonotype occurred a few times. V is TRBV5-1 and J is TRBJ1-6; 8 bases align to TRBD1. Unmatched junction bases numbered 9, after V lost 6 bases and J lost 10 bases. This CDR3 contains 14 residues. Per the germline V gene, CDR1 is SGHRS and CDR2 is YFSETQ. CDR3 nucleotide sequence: TGCGCCAGCAAAGGCGGACAGGGAAGCTCACCCCTCCACTTT. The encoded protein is CASKGGQGSSPLHF. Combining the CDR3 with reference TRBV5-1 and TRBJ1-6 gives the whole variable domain KAGVTQTPRYLIKTRGQQVTLSCSPISGHRSVSWYQQTPGQGLQFLFEYFSETQRNKGNFPGRFSGRQFSNSRSEMNVSTLELGDSALYLCASKGGQGSSPLHFGNGTRLTVT.

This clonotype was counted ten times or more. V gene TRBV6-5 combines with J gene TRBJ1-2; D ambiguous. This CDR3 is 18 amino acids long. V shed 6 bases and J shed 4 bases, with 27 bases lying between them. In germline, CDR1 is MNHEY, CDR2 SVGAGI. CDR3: CASSSAPPMISSPYGYTF. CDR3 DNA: TGTGCCAGCAGCTCCGCCCCACCAATGATTAGTTCTCCCTATGGCTACACCTTC.

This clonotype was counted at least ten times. DNA for the CDR3: TGTGCCAGCAGTTTAGACAGGGGGCACACAGATACGCAGTATTTT. Translation: CASSLDRGHTDTQYF. V gene TRBV12-3 or TRBV12-4 combines with J gene TRBJ2-3; 9 bases agree with TRBD1. V lost 1 base, J lost 2 bases, and 1 base stayed unmatched. The CDR3 totals 15 residues.

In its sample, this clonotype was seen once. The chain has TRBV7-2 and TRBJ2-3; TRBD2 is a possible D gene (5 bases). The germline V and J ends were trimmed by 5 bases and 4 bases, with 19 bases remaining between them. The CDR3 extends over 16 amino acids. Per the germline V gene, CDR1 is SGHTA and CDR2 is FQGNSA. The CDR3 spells CASSPYSVSSSDTQYF. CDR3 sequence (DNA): TGTGCCAGCAGCCCCTACAGTGTTTCTAGCTCAGATACGCAGTATTTT.

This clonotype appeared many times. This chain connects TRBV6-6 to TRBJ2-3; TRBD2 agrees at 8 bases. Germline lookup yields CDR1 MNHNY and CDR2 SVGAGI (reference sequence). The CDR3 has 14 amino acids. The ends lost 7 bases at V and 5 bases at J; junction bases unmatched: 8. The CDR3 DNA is TGTGCCAGCACTAATAGCGGGGCAAGAGATACGCAGTATTTT. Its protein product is CASTNSGARDTQYF.

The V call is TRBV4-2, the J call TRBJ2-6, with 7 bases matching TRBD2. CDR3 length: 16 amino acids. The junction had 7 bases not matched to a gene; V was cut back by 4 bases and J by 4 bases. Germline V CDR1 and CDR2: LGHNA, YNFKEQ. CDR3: CASSLRLAGGANVLTF. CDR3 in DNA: TGTGCCAGCAGCCTTCGACTAGCAGGCGGGGCCAACGTCCTGACTTTC.

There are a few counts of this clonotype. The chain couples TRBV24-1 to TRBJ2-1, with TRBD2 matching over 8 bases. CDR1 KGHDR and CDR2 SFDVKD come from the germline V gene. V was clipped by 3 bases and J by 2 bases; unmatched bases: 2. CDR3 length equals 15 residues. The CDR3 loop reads CATSDAGGAYNEQFF. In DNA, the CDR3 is TGTGCCACCAGTGATGCCGGGGGGGCCTACAATGAGCAGTTCTTC.

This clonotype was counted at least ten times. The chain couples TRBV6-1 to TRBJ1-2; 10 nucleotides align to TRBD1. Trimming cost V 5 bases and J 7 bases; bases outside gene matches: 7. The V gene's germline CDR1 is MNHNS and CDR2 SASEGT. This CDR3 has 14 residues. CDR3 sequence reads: CASSWGQGRGGYTF. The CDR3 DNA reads TGTGCCAGCAGTTGGGGACAGGGGCGGGGTGGCTACACCTTC.

The CDR3 here is CASSYSFGQGNYGYTF. For the CDR3, the DNA is TGTGCCAGCAGTTACTCCTTCGGACAGGGCAACTATGGCTACACCTTC. The chain uses TRBV6-5 and TRBJ1-2; 8 nucleotides line up with TRBD1. Losses at the gene ends were 0 bases for V and 2 bases for J; bases not matched to a gene: 5. Germline CDR1 reads MNHEY; CDR2 reads SVGAGI. This CDR3 spans 16 amino acids.

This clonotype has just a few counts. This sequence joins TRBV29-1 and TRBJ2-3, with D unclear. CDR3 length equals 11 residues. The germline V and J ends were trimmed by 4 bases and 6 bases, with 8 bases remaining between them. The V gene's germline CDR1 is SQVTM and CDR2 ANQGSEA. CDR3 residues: CSVAEADTQYF. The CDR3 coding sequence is TGCAGCGTTGCGGAAGCGGATACGCAGTATTTT.

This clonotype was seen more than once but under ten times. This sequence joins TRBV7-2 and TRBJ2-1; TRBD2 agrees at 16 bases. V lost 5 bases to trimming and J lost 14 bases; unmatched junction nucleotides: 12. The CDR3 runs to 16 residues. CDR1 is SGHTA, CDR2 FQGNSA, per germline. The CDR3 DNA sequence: TGTGCCAGCAGCCCCGTGGGGACTAGCGGGGGGGCCACGGAGTTCTTC. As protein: CASSPVGTSGGATEFF. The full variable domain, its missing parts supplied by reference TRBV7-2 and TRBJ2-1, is GAGVSQSPSNKVTEKGKDVELRCDPISGHTALYWYRQSLGQGLEFLIYFQGNSAPDKSGLPSDRFSAERTGGSVSTLTIQRTQQEDSAVYLCASSPVGTSGGATEFFGPGTRLTVL.

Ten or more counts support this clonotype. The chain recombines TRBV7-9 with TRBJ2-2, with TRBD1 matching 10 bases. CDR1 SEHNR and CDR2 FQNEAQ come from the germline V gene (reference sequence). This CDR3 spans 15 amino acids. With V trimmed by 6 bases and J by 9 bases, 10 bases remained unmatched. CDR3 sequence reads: CASRRGTGDHRELFF. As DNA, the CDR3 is TGTGCCAGCAGGAGAGGGACAGGGGACCACCGGGAGCTGTTTTTT. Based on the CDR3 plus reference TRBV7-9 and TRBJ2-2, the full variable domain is DTGVSQNPRHKITKRGQNVTFRCDPISEHNRLYWYRQTLGQGPEFLTYFQNEAQLEKSRLLSDRFSAERPKGSFSTLEIQRTEQGDSAMYLCASRRGTGDHRELFFGEGSRLTVL.

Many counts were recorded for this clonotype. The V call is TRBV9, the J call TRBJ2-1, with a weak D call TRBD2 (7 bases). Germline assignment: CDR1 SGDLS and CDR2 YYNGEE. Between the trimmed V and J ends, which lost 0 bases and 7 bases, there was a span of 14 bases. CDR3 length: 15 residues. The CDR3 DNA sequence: TGTGCCAGCAGCGTAGTAGGGGGGGGGCGGAATGAGCAGTTCTTC. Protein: CASSVVGGGRNEQFF.

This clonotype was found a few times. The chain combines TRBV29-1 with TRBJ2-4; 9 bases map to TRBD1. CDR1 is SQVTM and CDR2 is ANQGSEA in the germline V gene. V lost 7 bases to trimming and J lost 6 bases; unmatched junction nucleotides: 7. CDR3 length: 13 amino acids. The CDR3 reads CSAGRGQGNIQYF. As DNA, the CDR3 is TGCAGCGCTGGAAGGGGACAGGGAAACATTCAGTACTTC.

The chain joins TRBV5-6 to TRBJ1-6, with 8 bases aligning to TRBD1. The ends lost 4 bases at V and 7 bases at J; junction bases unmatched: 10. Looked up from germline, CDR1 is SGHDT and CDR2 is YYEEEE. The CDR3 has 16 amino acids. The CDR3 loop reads CASSPRGTGGNSPLHF. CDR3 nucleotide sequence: TGTGCCAGCAGCCCGCGCGGGACAGGAGGGAATTCACCCCTCCACTTT. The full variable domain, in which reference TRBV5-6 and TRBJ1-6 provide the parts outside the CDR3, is DAGVTQSPTHLIKTRGQQVTLRCSPKSGHDTVSWYQQALGQGPQFIFQYYEEEERQRGNFPDRFSGHQFPNYSSELNVNALLLGDSALYLCASSPRGTGGNSPLHFGNGTRLTVT.

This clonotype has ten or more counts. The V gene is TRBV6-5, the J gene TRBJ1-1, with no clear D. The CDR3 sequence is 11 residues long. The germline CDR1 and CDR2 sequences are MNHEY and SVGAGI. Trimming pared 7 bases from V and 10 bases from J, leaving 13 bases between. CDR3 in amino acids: CASTSSTVAFF. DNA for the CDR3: TGTGCCAGCACCTCGTCCACGGTAGCTTTCTTT.

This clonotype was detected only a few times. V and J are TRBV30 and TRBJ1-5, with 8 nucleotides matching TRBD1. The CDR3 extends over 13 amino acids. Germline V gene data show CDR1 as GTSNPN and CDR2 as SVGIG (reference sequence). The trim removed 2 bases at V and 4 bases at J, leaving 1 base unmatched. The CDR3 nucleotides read TGTGCCTGGAGTAGACAGGGGAATCAGCCCCAGCATTTT. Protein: CAWSRQGNQPQHF.

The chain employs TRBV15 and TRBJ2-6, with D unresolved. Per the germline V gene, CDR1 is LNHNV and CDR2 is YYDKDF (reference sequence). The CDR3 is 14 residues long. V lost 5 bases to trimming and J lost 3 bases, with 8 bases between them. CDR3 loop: CATSSSSGANVLTF. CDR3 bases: TGTGCCACCAGCTCTTCTAGTGGGGCCAACGTCCTGACTTTC.

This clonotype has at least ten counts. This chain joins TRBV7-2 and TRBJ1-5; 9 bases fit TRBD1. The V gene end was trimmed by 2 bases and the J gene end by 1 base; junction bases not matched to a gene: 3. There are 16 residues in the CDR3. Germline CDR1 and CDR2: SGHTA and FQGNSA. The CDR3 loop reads CASSLTGTGSNQPQHF. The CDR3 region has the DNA TGTGCCAGCAGCTTAACCGGGACAGGGAGCAATCAGCCCCAGCATTTT.

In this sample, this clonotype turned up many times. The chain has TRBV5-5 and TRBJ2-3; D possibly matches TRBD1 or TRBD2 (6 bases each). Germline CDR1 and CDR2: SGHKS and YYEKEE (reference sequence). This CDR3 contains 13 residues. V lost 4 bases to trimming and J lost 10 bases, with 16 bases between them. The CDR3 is CASSQGGYGAQYF. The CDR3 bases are TGTGCCAGCAGCCAAGGGGGGTATGGGGCGCAGTATTTT.

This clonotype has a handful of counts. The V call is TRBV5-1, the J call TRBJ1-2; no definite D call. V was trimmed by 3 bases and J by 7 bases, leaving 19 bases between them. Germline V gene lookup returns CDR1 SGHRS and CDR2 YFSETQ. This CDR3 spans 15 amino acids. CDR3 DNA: TGCGCCAGCAGCTCCGCCACTTCCGACGGCGCTGGCTACACCTTC. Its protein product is CASSSATSDGAGYTF.

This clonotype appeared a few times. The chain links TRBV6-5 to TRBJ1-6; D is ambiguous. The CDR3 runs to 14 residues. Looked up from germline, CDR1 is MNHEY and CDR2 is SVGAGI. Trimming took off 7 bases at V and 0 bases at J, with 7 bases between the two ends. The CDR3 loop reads CASTPSSYNSPLHF. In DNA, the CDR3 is TGTGCCAGCACACCGAGCTCCTATAATTCACCCCTCCACTTT.

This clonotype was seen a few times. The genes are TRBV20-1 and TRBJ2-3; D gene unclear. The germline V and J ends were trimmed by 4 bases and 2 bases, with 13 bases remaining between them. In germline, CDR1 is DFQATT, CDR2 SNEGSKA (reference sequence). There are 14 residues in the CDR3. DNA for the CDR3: TGCAGTGCTACCGACTCAGGCTACACAGATACGCAGTATTTT. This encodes CSATDSGYTDTQYF.

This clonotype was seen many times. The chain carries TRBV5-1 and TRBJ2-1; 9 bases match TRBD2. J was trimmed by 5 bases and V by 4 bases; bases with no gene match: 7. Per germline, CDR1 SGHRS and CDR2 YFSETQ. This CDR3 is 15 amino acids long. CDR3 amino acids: CASSLTTSGHNEQFF. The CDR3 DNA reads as TGCGCCAGCAGCCTGACGACTAGCGGACACAATGAGCAGTTCTTC. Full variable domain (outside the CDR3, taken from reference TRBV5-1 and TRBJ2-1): KAGVTQTPRYLIKTRGQQVTLSCSPISGHRSVSWYQQTPGQGLQFLFEYFSETQRNKGNFPGRFSGRQFSNSRSEMNVSTLELGDSALYLCASSLTTSGHNEQFFGPGTRLTVL.

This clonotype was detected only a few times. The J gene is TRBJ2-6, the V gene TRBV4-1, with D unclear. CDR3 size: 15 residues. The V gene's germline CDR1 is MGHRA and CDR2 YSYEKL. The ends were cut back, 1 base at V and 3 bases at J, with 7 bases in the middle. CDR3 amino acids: CASSQVGGGANVLTF. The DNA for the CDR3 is TGCGCCAGCAGCCAAGTAGGCGGTGGGGCCAACGTCCTGACTTTC.

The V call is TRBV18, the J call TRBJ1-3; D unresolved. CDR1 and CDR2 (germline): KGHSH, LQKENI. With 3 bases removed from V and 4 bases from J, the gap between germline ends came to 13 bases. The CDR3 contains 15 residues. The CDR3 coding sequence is TGTGCCAGCTCACCGCTGGCCTCCCCCGGAAACACCATATATTTT. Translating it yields CASSPLASPGNTIYF.

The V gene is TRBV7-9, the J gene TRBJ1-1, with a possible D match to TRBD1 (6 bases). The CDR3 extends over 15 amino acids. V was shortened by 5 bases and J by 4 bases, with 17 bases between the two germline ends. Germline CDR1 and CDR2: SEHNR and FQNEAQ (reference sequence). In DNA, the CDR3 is TGTGCCAGCAGCATACAGGGCACCATGGGCACTGAAGCTTTCTTT. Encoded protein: CASSIQGTMGTEAFF. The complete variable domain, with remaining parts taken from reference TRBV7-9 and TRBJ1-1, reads DTGVSQNPRHKITKRGQNVTFRCDPISEHNRLYWYRQTLGQGPEFLTYFQNEAQLEKSRLLSDRFSAERPKGSFSTLEIQRTEQGDSAMYLCASSIQGTMGTEAFFGQGTRLTVV.

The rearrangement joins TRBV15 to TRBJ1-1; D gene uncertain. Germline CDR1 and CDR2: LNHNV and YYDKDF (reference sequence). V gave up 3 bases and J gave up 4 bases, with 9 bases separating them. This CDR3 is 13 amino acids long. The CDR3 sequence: CATSSGLPTEAFF. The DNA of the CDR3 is TGTGCCACCAGCAGCGGCCTGCCCACTGAAGCTTTCTTT.